One sample yielded the 18 T cell receptor beta chains listed below, sequenced in a study of T cells after yellow fever vaccination. Via MiXCR, TCRdb re-called the 5' RACE reads, giving one row per CDR3 protein. The sample consists of 250,000 to 300,000 distinct CDR3 sequences, approximately 5.2% of them appearing once. Sequences were derived from CD4+ T cells sorted from PBMCs, sampled on the day of the yellow fever booster vaccination. These receptors were taken from a man younger than 35 who received the YFV17D yellow fever vaccine.

This clonotype was seen a few times. V and J are TRBV7-9 and TRBJ1-4; weak D call: TRBD1 (6 bases). Trimming pared 2 bases from V and 8 bases from J, leaving 12 bases between. The germline V gene has CDR1 SEHNR and CDR2 FQNEAQ (reference sequence). CDR3 size: 14 residues. The CDR3 DNA sequence: TGTGCCAGCAGCTTACCCAGGGGTGGAGAAAAACTGTTTTTT. This sequence encodes CASSLPRGGEKLFF.

A few counts support this clonotype. The rearrangement links TRBV12-3 or TRBV12-4 to TRBJ1-6; D remains unclear. V was pared by 3 bases and J by 4 bases, with 4 bases between. The CDR3 is 13 residues long. CDR3 in DNA: TGTGCCAGCAGTTTCGAGTATAATTCACCCCTCCACTTT. This translates into CASSFEYNSPLHF.

This sequence joins TRBV6-5 and TRBJ1-2; tentative D call: TRBD1 (6 bases). Germline lookup yields CDR1 MNHEY and CDR2 SVGAGI. The V end lost 6 bases, the J end lost 8 bases, and 16 bases lay between the germline ends. The CDR3 extends over 13 amino acids. CDR3 protein: CASSPDAGAGYTF. The CDR3 DNA sequence: TGTGCCAGCAGCCCCGACGCAGGGGCCGGCTACACCTTC.

This clonotype showed up just a few times. V and J are TRBV7-9 and TRBJ1-5; a weak D match, TRBD1 (6 bases). The germline V gene has CDR1 SEHNR and CDR2 FQNEAQ (reference sequence). This CDR3 is built from 14 residues. V dropped 6 bases and J dropped 7 bases, with 16 bases sitting between them. CDR3 sequence reads: CASRKGGARQPQHF. The CDR3 nucleotides are TGTGCCAGCAGGAAAGGGGGGGCTCGCCAGCCCCAGCATTTT.

This clonotype turned up a few times. This chain joins TRBV7-8 and TRBJ2-3; 7 nucleotides align to TRBD2. This CDR3 is 12 amino acids long. V shed 7 bases and J 5 bases; nucleotides not matched to a gene: 3. In germline, CDR1 is SGHVS, CDR2 FQNEAQ. The CDR3, as DNA: TGTGCCAGCACAGGGAGGGGAGATACGCAGTATTTT. Residues: CASTGRGDTQYF.

This clonotype was observed many times. The rearrangement links TRBV5-1 to TRBJ2-5; unclear D gene. Germline values: CDR1 SGHRS, CDR2 YFSETQ. The CDR3 consists of 14 residues. The V gene lost 0 bases and the J gene lost 0 bases, with 6 bases spanning the gap. CDR3 sequence: CASSLGVYQETQYF. The DNA of the CDR3 is TGCGCCAGCAGCTTGGGAGTGTACCAAGAGACCCAGTACTTC.

Only a few counts were recorded for this clonotype. The V call is TRBV6-6, the J call TRBJ1-1, with 7 bases lining up with TRBD1. The V gene end was trimmed by 6 bases and the J gene end by 3 bases; junction bases not matched to a gene: 19. The V gene's germline CDR1 is MNHNY and CDR2 SVGAGI (reference sequence). CDR3 length equals 18 residues. The CDR3 region has the DNA TGTGCCAGCAGCAAAAGGACAGCGAAGGGGGCAAGGGACACTGAAGCTTTCTTT. Its translation is CASSKRTAKGARDTEAFF.

This clonotype was recorded many times. The rearrangement links TRBV7-3 to TRBJ2-3, with D uncertain. This CDR3 region has 15 residues. Germline V gene data show CDR1 as SGHTA and CDR2 as FQGTGA. Trimming left V 2 bases short and J 0 bases short, with 9 bases between. The CDR3 nucleotides are TGTGCCAGCAGCTTATCGGCGGCGAGCACAGATACGCAGTATTTT. The encoded protein is CASSLSAASTDTQYF.

The sample holds a few counts of this clonotype. The chain uses TRBV7-3 and TRBJ2-1, with D possibly TRBD1 on 6 matching bases. This CDR3 is built from 18 residues. CDR1 and CDR2 (germline): SGHTA, FQGTGA. V was trimmed by 2 bases and J by 0 bases, leaving 17 bases between them. CDR3 bases: TGTGCCAGCAGCTTACGTGGGGTGAAACAGGGCTCCTACAATGAGCAGTTCTTC. Protein: CASSLRGVKQGSYNEQFF. The full variable domain, in which reference TRBV7-3 and TRBJ2-1 provide the parts outside the CDR3, is GAGVSQTPSNKVTEKGKYVELRCDPISGHTALYWYRQSLGQGPEFLIYFQGTGAADDSGLPNDRFFAVRPEGSVSTLKIQRTERGDSAVYLCASSLRGVKQGSYNEQFFGPGTRLTVL.

A few counts support this clonotype. The chain is built from TRBV19 and TRBJ2-1, with TRBD1 matching 10 bases. This CDR3 is built from 15 residues. With 10 bases clipped from V and 8 bases from J, the junction kept 14 bases outside the gene matches. Germline CDR1 is LNHDA and CDR2 is SQIVND (reference sequence). Here the CDR3 reads CATLHPGTGAHEQFF. The CDR3 region has the DNA TGTGCCACCCTACATCCCGGGACAGGGGCCCATGAGCAGTTCTTC.

The V gene is TRBV20-1, the J gene TRBJ2-2, with TRBD2 identical over 7 bases. This CDR3 has 16 residues. The V gene end was trimmed by 3 bases and the J gene end by 5 bases; junction bases not matched to a gene: 12. Germline V gene sequence: CDR1 DFQATT, CDR2 SNEGSKA (reference sequence). CDR3 sequence reads: CSASHPSRRGTGELFF. Written as DNA, the CDR3 is TGCAGTGCTAGTCACCCGTCCCGGCGGGGGACCGGGGAGCTGTTTTTT.

This rearrangement joins TRBV5-1 to TRBJ2-3, with 11 bases fitting TRBD2. Germline values: CDR1 SGHRS, CDR2 YFSETQ. The CDR3 has 18 amino acids. The V and J ends lost 4 bases and 0 bases, in that order; junction bases with no gene match: 10. CDR3 nucleotide sequence: TGCGCCAGCAGCCGAAGACTTACTAGCGGGGGTAGCACAGATACGCAGTATTTT. Protein: CASSRRLTSGGSTDTQYF.

The chain joins TRBV10-2 to TRBJ2-3, with no clear D. Trimming shortened V by 3 bases and J by 5 bases, and 15 bases separated the two germline ends. CDR3 length equals 15 residues. Germline-derived CDR1 and CDR2 are WSHSY and SAAADI. Written as DNA, the CDR3 is TGCGCCAGCAGTGACCGCCCCTGGTATGGAGATACGCAGTATTTT. This translates into CASSDRPWYGDTQYF.

The chain has TRBV4-1 and TRBJ2-7; D call uncertain. V was cut by 2 bases and J by 0 bases, with 14 bases left in between. The CDR3 totals 16 residues. Germline CDR1 reads MGHRA; CDR2 reads YSYEKL. The CDR3 DNA is TGCGCCAGCAGCCAATTGCGGTCCTCTCACTCCTACGAGCAGTACTTC. Its protein product is CASSQLRSSHSYEQYF.

This clonotype was counted between two and nine times. The gene calls are TRBV7-9 and TRBJ2-2; perhaps TRBD1 as D (8 bases). Germline V gene lookup returns CDR1 SEHNR and CDR2 FQNEAQ (reference sequence). This CDR3 contains 15 residues. V gave up 4 bases and J gave up 5 bases, with 14 bases separating them. For the CDR3, the DNA is TGTGCCAGCAGCTCCACAGGGGGGGAAACCGGGGAGCTGTTTTTT. Translated, it gives CASSSTGGETGELFF.

Ten or more counts support this clonotype. The rearrangement links TRBV12-5 to TRBJ2-3; D perhaps matches TRBD2 (5 bases). Per the germline V gene, CDR1 is LGHNT and CDR2 is FRNRAP. The ends were cut back, 2 bases at V and 6 bases at J, with 6 bases in the middle. There are 12 residues in the CDR3. Here the CDR3 reads CASGLREDTQYF. The CDR3 DNA sequence: TGTGCTAGTGGTTTGAGGGAGGATACGCAGTATTTT.

There are a few counts of this clonotype. The V call is TRBV11-2, the J call TRBJ2-3, with D perhaps TRBD2 (5 bases). From germline, CDR1 is SGHAT and CDR2 FQNNGV. Trimming pared 6 bases from V and 5 bases from J, leaving 9 bases between. The CDR3 is made up of 12 amino acids. CDR3 sequence reads: CASRLGLDTQYF. For the CDR3, the DNA is TGTGCCAGCAGGCTAGGACTAGATACGCAGTATTTT.

This clonotype has a handful of counts. The chain couples TRBV6-2 or TRBV6-3 to TRBJ1-2; no clear D gene. CDR1 is MNHEY, CDR2 SVGEGT, per germline. This CDR3 comprises 12 residues. V lost 8 bases and J 4 bases, leaving 11 bases between the germline ends. The CDR3 loop is CASGLRIYGYTF. The CDR3 coding sequence is TGTGCCAGCGGTCTACGGATCTATGGCTACACCTTC.